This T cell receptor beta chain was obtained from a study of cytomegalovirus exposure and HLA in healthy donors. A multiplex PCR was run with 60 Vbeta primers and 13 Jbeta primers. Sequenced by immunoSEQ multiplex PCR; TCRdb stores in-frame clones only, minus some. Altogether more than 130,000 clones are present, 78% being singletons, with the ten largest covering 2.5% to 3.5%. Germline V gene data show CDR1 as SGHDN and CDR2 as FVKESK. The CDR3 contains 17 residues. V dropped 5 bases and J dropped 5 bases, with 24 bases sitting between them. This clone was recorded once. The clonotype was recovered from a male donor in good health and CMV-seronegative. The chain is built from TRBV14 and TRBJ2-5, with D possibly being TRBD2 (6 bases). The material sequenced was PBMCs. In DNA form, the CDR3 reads TGTGCCAGCAGCTCGATCTCCTTTCTAAACGCGGGGGAGACCCAGTACTTC. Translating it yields CASSSISFLNAGETQYF.